This T cell receptor (beta chain) was sequenced in a study of CD8+ T cells in alopecia areata. This clone was detected only a few times. CDR3 length: 15 residues. With 4 bases clipped from V and 5 bases from J, the junction kept 6 bases outside the gene matches. The germline V gene has CDR1 SGHDT and CDR2 YYEEEE. Extraction of RNA preceded its reverse transcription into cDNA, which served as the sequencing template. Profiled with immunoSEQ multiplex PCR; TCRdb holds only in-frame clones, not every one. The data hold 150,000 or so clones, with 58% observed a single time. The chain recombines TRBV5-6 with TRBJ1-6; 7 bases align to TRBD1. The sequencing here drew on CD4+ T cells sorted from blood, taken at week 0. This receptor was taken from a human donor with alopecia areata. The DNA for the CDR3 is TGTGCCAGCAGCCTCCTGACAGGGAATAATTCACCCCTCCACTTT. Protein product: CASSLLTGNNSPLHF.